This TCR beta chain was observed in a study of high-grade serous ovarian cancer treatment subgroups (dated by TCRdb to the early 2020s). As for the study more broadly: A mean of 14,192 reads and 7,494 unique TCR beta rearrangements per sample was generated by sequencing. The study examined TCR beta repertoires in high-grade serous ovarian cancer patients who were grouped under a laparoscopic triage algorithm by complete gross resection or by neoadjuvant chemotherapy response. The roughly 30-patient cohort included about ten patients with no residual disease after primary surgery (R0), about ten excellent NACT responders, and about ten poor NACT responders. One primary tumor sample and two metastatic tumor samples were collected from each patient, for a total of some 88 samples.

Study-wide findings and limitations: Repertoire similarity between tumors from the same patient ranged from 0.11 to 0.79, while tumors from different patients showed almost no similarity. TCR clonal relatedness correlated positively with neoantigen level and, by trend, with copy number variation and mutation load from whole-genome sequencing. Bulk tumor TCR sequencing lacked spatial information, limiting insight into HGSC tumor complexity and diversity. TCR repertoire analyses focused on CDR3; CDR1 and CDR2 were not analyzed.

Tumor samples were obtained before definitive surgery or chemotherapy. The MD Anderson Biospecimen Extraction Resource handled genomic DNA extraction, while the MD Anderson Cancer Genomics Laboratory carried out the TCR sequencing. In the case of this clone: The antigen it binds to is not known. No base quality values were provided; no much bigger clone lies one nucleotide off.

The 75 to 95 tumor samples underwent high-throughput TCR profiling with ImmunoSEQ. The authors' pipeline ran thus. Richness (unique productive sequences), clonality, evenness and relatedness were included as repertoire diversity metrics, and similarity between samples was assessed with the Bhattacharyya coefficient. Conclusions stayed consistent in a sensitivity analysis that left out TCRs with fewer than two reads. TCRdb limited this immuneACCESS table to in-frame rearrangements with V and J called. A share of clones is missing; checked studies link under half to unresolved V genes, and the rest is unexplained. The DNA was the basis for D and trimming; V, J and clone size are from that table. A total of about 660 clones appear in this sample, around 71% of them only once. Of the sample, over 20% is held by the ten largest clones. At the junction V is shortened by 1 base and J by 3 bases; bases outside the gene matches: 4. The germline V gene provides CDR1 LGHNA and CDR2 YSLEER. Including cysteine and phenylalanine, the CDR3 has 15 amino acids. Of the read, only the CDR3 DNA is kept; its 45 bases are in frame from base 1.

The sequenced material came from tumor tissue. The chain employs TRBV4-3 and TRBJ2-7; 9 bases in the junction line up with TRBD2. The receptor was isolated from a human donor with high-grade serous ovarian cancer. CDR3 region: CASSQGTSVYYEQYF. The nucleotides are TGCGCCAGCAGCCAAGGGACTAGCGTTTACTACGAGCAGTACTTC.